One sample yielded the 30 T cell receptor beta chains listed below, sequenced in a study of T-cell memory formation after mild COVID-19. TCRdb fed the 5' RACE reads into MiXCR, producing one record per CDR3 protein. In the table there are 300,000 to 350,000 distinct CDR3 sequences, just under 20% of which are singletons. The sample comprised PBMCs or a T cell subset sorted from them (not recorded which). The origin of the receptors is a man aged 18 to 30 who had mild COVID-19 (a few samples of this study predate the infection). Cell type and time point are not known.

This clonotype was detected only a few times. The chain employs TRBV12-3 or TRBV12-4 and TRBJ2-5; 7 nucleotides match TRBD1. CDR3 size: 17 residues. V trimming: 6 bases; J trimming: 0 bases; junction bases outside the gene matches: 13. The CDR3 coding sequence is TGTGCCAGCAGCGGACTCTTGGGACAGTGGGACCAAGAGACCCAGTACTTC. Protein product: CASSGLLGQWDQETQYF.

The rearrangement joins TRBV12-3 or TRBV12-4 to TRBJ2-1, with a tentative D call TRBD1 (6 bases). V was cut by 6 bases and J by 8 bases, with 14 bases left in between. The length of the CDR3 is 13 residues. The CDR3 bases are TGTGCCAGCAGGGGGGCGGGTTCTGATGAGCAGTTCTTC. This encodes CASRGAGSDEQFF.

This clonotype has a count of ten or more. The chain is built from TRBV6-5 and TRBJ1-6, with no clear D. The CDR3 runs 12 residues. Germline values: CDR1 MNHEY, CDR2 SVGAGI. V was shortened by 10 bases and J by 4 bases, with 8 bases between the two germline ends. The CDR3 DNA reads TGTGCCACCCGGGCGTATAATTCACCCCTCCACTTT. This gives the protein CATRAYNSPLHF.

This clonotype was detected only a few times. The V gene is TRBV4-1, the J gene TRBJ1-4, with no clear D. Trimming took off 1 base at V and 7 bases at J, with 10 bases between the two ends. Germline lookup yields CDR1 MGHRA and CDR2 YSYEKL. The CDR3 is 14 amino acids. The CDR3 DNA reads as TGCGCCAGCAGCCAAGTGGCACGAGGTGAAAAACTGTTTTTT. Amino acids: CASSQVARGEKLFF.

This clonotype was observed a few times. The chain couples TRBV10-2 to TRBJ2-2; 15 positions agree with TRBD2. This CDR3 has 17 amino acids. Looked up from germline, CDR1 is WSHSY and CDR2 is SAAADI. J gave up 6 bases and V 4 bases, and 6 bases lay outside the gene matches. DNA of the CDR3: TGCGCCAGCAGTGGGACTAGCGGGGGGGCGATCTCCGGGGAGCTGTTTTTT. Amino acids: CASSGTSGGAISGELFF.

The J gene is TRBJ2-3, the V gene TRBV5-4; D is possibly TRBD1 (6 bases). The germline CDR1 and CDR2 sequences are SGHNT and YYREEE (reference sequence). The CDR3 covers 14 residues. Trimming removed 4 bases at V and 5 bases at J, with 14 bases between. CDR3: CASSQTKGGDTQYF. CDR3 DNA: TGTGCCAGCAGCCAAACCAAAGGGGGAGATACGCAGTATTTT.

This clonotype turned up a few times. The DNA of the CDR3 is TGTGCCAGCAGTGAAGGTTCGACTTTCTTT. It yields the protein CASSEGSTFF. The chain carries TRBV2 and TRBJ1-1; D uncertain. The length of the CDR3 is 10 residues. The V gene lost 1 base and the J gene lost 12 bases, with 6 bases spanning the gap. Germline V gene sequence: CDR1 SNHLY, CDR2 FYNNEI.

This clonotype was observed many times. The V call is TRBV27, the J call TRBJ2-1; no definite D call. Germline values: CDR1 MNHEY, CDR2 SMNVEV (reference sequence). V was trimmed by 6 bases and J by 6 bases, leaving 18 bases between them. CDR3 length: 15 amino acids. CDR3 in amino acids: CASSTRFLWGNEQFF. In DNA form, the CDR3 reads TGTGCCAGCAGCACCCGATTCCTCTGGGGCAATGAGCAGTTCTTC.

This clonotype was counted between two and nine times. The rearrangement joins TRBV5-1 to TRBJ2-1; D is perhaps TRBD1 (6 bases). This CDR3 spans 15 amino acids. Trimming removed 4 bases at V and 2 bases at J, with 13 bases between. Germline V CDR1 and CDR2: SGHRS, YFSETQ. CDR3 sequence: CASSPTGTPYNEQFF. In nucleotides, the CDR3 is TGCGCCAGCAGCCCGACAGGAACCCCCTACAATGAGCAGTTCTTC.

The gene calls are TRBV24-1 and TRBJ2-3, with D possibly matching TRBD2 (5 bases). The CDR3 runs to 16 residues. The germline gives CDR1 KGHDR, CDR2 SFDVKD. Trimming took off 5 bases at V and 1 base at J, with 15 bases between the two ends. CDR3 protein: CATSVSRAQGTDTQYF. The CDR3 DNA is TGTGCCACCAGTGTATCGAGGGCCCAGGGCACAGATACGCAGTATTTT.

A few counts support this clonotype. The chain is built from TRBV15 and TRBJ1-5; D is ambiguous. CDR3 length: 12 residues. Germline CDR1 LNHNV, CDR2 YYDKDF (reference sequence). V lost 5 bases and J 7 bases, leaving 9 bases between the germline ends. As DNA, the CDR3 is TGTGCCACCAGCCCCGGTGGGCAGCCCCAGCATTTT. Its translation is CATSPGGQPQHF.

The genes are TRBV7-9 and TRBJ2-3; tentative D call: TRBD2 (6 bases). The germline V gene has CDR1 SEHNR and CDR2 FQNEAQ (reference sequence). CDR3 length: 18 amino acids. V was cut by 1 base and J by 6 bases, with 23 bases left in between. CDR3 sequence: CASSLGLDRRADPDTQYF. The CDR3 DNA follows: TGTGCCAGCAGCTTAGGGTTAGATCGGAGGGCGGACCCCGATACGCAGTATTTT.

In its sample, this clonotype was seen a few times. The chain uses TRBV9 and TRBJ2-3; TRBD1 is a possible D gene (5 bases). Trimming took off 0 bases at V and 4 bases at J, with 15 bases between the two ends. The CDR3 loop spans 16 amino acids. Germline V gene sequence: CDR1 SGDLS, CDR2 YYNGEE. In nucleotides, the CDR3 is TGTGCCAGCAGCGTAGGTGGCAGGGCGTACGCAGATACGCAGTATTTT. Protein product: CASSVGGRAYADTQYF.

This clonotype was recorded once. The chain employs TRBV6-1 and TRBJ2-1; weak D call: TRBD2 (5 bases). Germline loops: CDR1 MNHNS, CDR2 SASEGT. The length of the CDR3 is 13 residues. The V end was cut by 3 bases, the J end by 3 bases, with 6 bases between. The CDR3 protein is CASSDEGYNEQFF. The CDR3 DNA follows: TGTGCCAGCAGTGATGAGGGCTACAATGAGCAGTTCTTC.

This chain links TRBV6-6 with TRBJ1-1; TRBD1 aligns across 7 bases. The length of the CDR3 is 13 residues. Germline assignment: CDR1 MNHNY and CDR2 SVGAGI (reference sequence). V lost 4 bases, J lost 8 bases, and 7 bases stayed unmatched. The CDR3 loop reads CASSFTQGREAFF. The CDR3 DNA is TGTGCCAGCAGTTTCACACAGGGGAGGGAAGCTTTCTTT.

This chain connects TRBV29-1 to TRBJ1-2, with D possibly matching TRBD1 (5 bases). With 3 bases removed from V and 0 bases from J, the gap between germline ends came to 11 bases. The CDR3 totals 14 residues. Germline V lookup: CDR1 SQVTM, CDR2 ANQGSEA. The CDR3 here is CSVDPGTANYGYTF. In DNA form, the CDR3 reads TGCAGCGTTGACCCCGGGACCGCTAACTATGGCTACACCTTC. The full variable domain, in which reference TRBV29-1 and TRBJ1-2 provide the parts outside the CDR3, is SAVISQKPSRDICQRGTSLTIQCQVDSQVTMMFWYRQQPGQSLTLIATANQGSEATYESGFVIDKFPISRPNLTFSTLTVSNMSPEDSSIYLCSVDPGTANYGYTFGSGTRLTVV.

This clonotype was picked up a small number of times. The chain links TRBV28 to TRBJ2-3; D gene unclear. Germline V gene lookup returns CDR1 MDHEN and CDR2 SYDVKM. The CDR3 totals 14 residues. The V end lost 3 bases, the J end lost 3 bases, and 10 bases lay between the germline ends. CDR3 protein: CASSFQIRTDTQYF. For the CDR3, the DNA is TGTGCCAGCAGTTTCCAAATAAGGACAGATACGCAGTATTTT. The complete variable domain, with remaining parts taken from reference TRBV28 and TRBJ2-3, reads DVKVTQSSRYLVKRTGEKVFLECVQDMDHENMFWYRQDPGLGLRLIYFSYDVKMKEKGDIPEGYSVSREKKERFSLILESASTNQTSMYLCASSFQIRTDTQYFGPGTRLTVL.

This clonotype was counted only a few times. The chain joins TRBV19 to TRBJ1-1, with D perhaps matching TRBD1 (5 bases). Germline V gene sequence: CDR1 LNHDA, CDR2 SQIVND (reference sequence). V gave up 5 bases and J gave up 5 bases, with 15 bases separating them. The CDR3 is 14 amino acids. The DNA for the CDR3 is TGTGCCAGTAGTTTGTTGCCAGGGTATACTGAAGCTTTCTTT. This translates into CASSLLPGYTEAFF.

This chain links TRBV2 with TRBJ2-7; possibly TRBD1 or TRBD2 for D (7 bases each). This CDR3 has 15 amino acids. The ends were cut back, 8 bases at V and 2 bases at J, with 19 bases in the middle. Looked up from germline, CDR1 is SNHLY and CDR2 is FYNNEI. Here the CDR3 reads CASRGVGQRTYEQYV. CDR3 coding DNA: TGTGCCAGCCGGGGGGTGGGACAGCGGACCTACGAGCAGTACGTC.

This clonotype was detected a few times. This sequence joins TRBV10-3 and TRBJ2-2, with TRBD1 identical over 10 bases. Per the germline V gene, CDR1 is ENHRY and CDR2 is SYGVKD. J lost 4 bases, V lost 6 bases, and 5 bases had no gene match. The CDR3 loop spans 15 amino acids. CDR3 sequence: CAISRQGAPTGELFF. The CDR3 bases are TGTGCCATCAGCAGACAGGGGGCACCCACCGGGGAGCTGTTTTTT.

The chain is built from TRBV21-1 and TRBJ2-2. TRBV21-1 is a documented pseudogene. The CDR3 consists of 15 residues. The CDR3 sequence is CASSKGDLPPGELFF. The CDR3 coding sequence is TGTGCCAGCAGCAAGGGTGACTTACCCCCCGGGGAGCTGTTTTTT.

The V call is TRBV11-2, the J call TRBJ2-1; 7 positions match TRBD1. Germline-derived CDR1 and CDR2 are SGHAT and FQNNGV. Trimming took 5 bases from V and 8 from J; bases not matched to a gene: 6. The CDR3 extends over 13 amino acids. In nucleotides, the CDR3 is TGTGCCAGCAGCCAGGGGGTAGGGGATGAGCAGTTCTTC. Its protein is CASSQGVGDEQFF.

This clonotype was seen repeatedly, ten times or more. The chain recombines TRBV6-2 or TRBV6-3 with TRBJ2-1; TRBD2 matches at 11 bases. The CDR3 is 16 amino acids. CDR1 is MNHEY, CDR2 SVGEGT, per germline. After removal of 2 bases from V and 4 bases from J, the junction contained 4 bases not matched to a gene. CDR3 residues: CASSYLAGGIYNEQFF. CDR3 DNA sequence: TGTGCCAGCAGTTACCTAGCGGGGGGTATATACAATGAGCAGTTCTTC.

The rearrangement joins TRBV5-1 to TRBJ1-4; the D gene is possibly TRBD1 (5 bases). Germline values: CDR1 SGHRS, CDR2 YFSETQ. The CDR3 is made up of 14 amino acids. V lost 3 bases and J lost 4, with 10 bases in between. This chain's CDR3 is CASSSPGVNEKLFF. CDR3 DNA sequence: TGCGCCAGCAGCTCCCCGGGGGTTAATGAAAAACTGTTTTTT.

The V call is TRBV25-1, the J call TRBJ2-7; TRBD1 might be the D (5 bases). The V and J ends lost 0 bases and 7 bases respectively, with 7 bases between them. The CDR3 contains 12 residues. Looked up from germline, CDR1 is MGHDK and CDR2 is SYGVNS. The CDR3 DNA is TGTGCCAGCAGTGAATACCCAGGGGAGCAGTACGTC. It is translated as CASSEYPGEQYV.

The CDR3: CASSETDRGLSGYTF. The CDR3 region has the DNA TGTGCCAGCAGTGAAACGGACAGGGGGTTGTCTGGCTACACCTTC. V is TRBV6-1 and J is TRBJ1-2; 10 nucleotides align to TRBD1. The V gene's germline CDR1 is MNHNS and CDR2 SASEGT. Losses at the gene ends were 2 bases for V and 7 bases for J; bases not matched to a gene: 7. The CDR3 has 15 residues.

This chain joins TRBV5-1 and TRBJ2-7, with a tentative D call TRBD1 (5 bases). Germline CDR1 SGHRS, CDR2 YFSETQ. The CDR3 is made up of 13 amino acids. With 4 bases removed from V and 3 bases from J, the gap between germline ends came to 11 bases. The CDR3, as DNA: TGCGCCAGCAGCCCAGGGTCGGTCTACGAGCAGTACTTC. This encodes CASSPGSVYEQYF.

This clonotype was seen a few times. This sequence joins TRBV7-9 and TRBJ1-6; D remains ambiguous. Trimming took off 1 base at V and 10 bases at J, with 8 bases between the two ends. The CDR3 consists of 13 residues. The germline gives CDR1 SEHNR, CDR2 FQNEAQ (reference sequence). The CDR3 nucleotides read TGTGCCAGCAGCTTAGGACCCGGGTCACCCCTCCACTTT. Encoded protein: CASSLGPGSPLHF.

This clonotype has only a few counts. The rearrangement joins TRBV4-3 to TRBJ2-3; TRBD2 agrees at 10 bases. From germline, CDR1 is LGHNA and CDR2 YSLEER. This CDR3 comprises 17 residues. Losses at the gene ends were 0 bases for V and 0 bases for J; bases not matched to a gene: 3. The CDR3, as DNA: TGCGCCAGCAGCCAAGATGGACTAGCGGATAGCACAGATACGCAGTATTTT. Amino acid sequence: CASSQDGLADSTDTQYF.

The V gene is TRBV20-1, the J gene TRBJ2-3, with D maybe TRBD2 (6 bases). Trimming pared 5 bases from V and 0 bases from J, leaving 12 bases between. The CDR3 extends over 14 amino acids. The germline CDR1 and CDR2 sequences are DFQATT and SNEGSKA (reference sequence). CDR3 bases: TGCAGTGCTGTCGGGGGAGCTAGCACAGATACGCAGTATTTT. It codes for CSAVGGASTDTQYF.